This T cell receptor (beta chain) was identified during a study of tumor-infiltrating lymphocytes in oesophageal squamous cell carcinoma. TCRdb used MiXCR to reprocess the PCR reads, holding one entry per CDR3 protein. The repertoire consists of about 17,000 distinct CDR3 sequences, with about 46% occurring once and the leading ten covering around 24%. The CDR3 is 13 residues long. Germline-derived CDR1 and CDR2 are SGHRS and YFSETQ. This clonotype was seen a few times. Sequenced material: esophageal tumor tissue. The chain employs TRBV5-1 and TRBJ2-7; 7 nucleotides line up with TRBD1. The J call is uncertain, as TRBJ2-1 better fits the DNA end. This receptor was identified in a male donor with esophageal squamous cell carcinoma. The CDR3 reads CASSLEQGNEQFF. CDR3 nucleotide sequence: TGCGCCAGCAGCTTGGAACAGGGGAATGAGCAGTTCTTC.